A single sample is the source of the 18 T cell receptor beta chains below, sequenced in a study of blood T cell repertoires in COVID-19. Clones were sequenced by immunoSEQ multiplex PCR, and TCRdb holds only the in-frame ones, with some missing. The table records over 200,000 clones, roughly 80% of them present only once. The source material was peripheral blood. The origin of the receptors is a human donor in a cohort sampled during active COVID-19.

This clone was found a few times. The J gene is TRBJ2-3, the V gene TRBV7-2, with a possible D match to TRBD1 (5 bases). V dropped 4 bases and J dropped 3 bases, with 17 bases sitting between them. This CDR3 region has 16 residues. The germline gives CDR1 SGHTA, CDR2 FQGNSA. The CDR3 reads CASSSSKTVSTDTQYF. CDR3 nucleotides: TGTGCCAGCAGCTCGTCGAAGACAGTCTCAACAGATACGCAGTATTTT.

The V call is TRBV9, the J call TRBJ2-7; D is possibly TRBD2 (6 bases). Germline V lookup: CDR1 SGDLS, CDR2 YYNGEE. This CDR3 spans 15 amino acids. V lost 3 bases to trimming and J lost 6 bases, with 19 bases between them. The CDR3 sequence: CASSGVRDLEGEQYF. CDR3 coding DNA: TGTGCCAGCAGCGGTGTCCGGGACTTGGAAGGCGAGCAGTACTTC.

The chain has TRBV7-9 and TRBJ2-7, with D possibly matching TRBD2 (6 bases). Germline lookup yields CDR1 SEHNR and CDR2 FQNEAQ (reference sequence). The CDR3 contains 15 residues. The V end lost 5 bases, the J end lost 2 bases, and 16 bases lay between the germline ends. CDR3 residues: CASSARDSKPYEQYF. CDR3 DNA: TGTGCCAGCAGCGCCCGGGACTCCAAACCCTACGAGCAGTACTTC.

The CDR3 region is CASSEYSGREGDEQYF. The CDR3 nucleotides read TGTGCCAGCAGTGAATATTCCGGGCGGGAGGGCGACGAGCAGTACTTC. The rearrangement uses TRBV25-1 and TRBJ2-7; TRBD2 matches at 9 bases. The CDR3 length is 16 residues. V was pared by 0 bases and J by 5 bases, with 8 bases of the junction left unmatched. The germline gives CDR1 MGHDK, CDR2 SYGVNS.

V gene TRBV6-2 or TRBV6-3 combines with J gene TRBJ2-7, with TRBD1 matching over 9 bases. This CDR3 is built from 15 residues. Per germline, CDR1 MNHEY and CDR2 SVGEGT. The trim removed 5 bases at V and 5 bases at J, leaving 10 bases unmatched. The DNA for the CDR3 is TGTGCCAGCAGTCCCATCCGGACAGGGGCCCACGAGCAGTACTTC. This gives the protein CASSPIRTGAHEQYF.

The chain combines TRBV19 with TRBJ2-2; TRBD1 aligns across 9 bases. The CDR3 runs to 14 residues. Trimming removed 7 bases from V and 7 bases from J; junction bases left unmatched: 7. CDR1 is LNHDA and CDR2 is SQIVND in the germline V gene (reference sequence). The CDR3 protein is CASTPDRGGGELFF. CDR3 in DNA: TGTGCCAGTACCCCGGACAGGGGTGGCGGGGAGCTGTTTTTT.

V usage is TRBV20-1 and J usage is TRBJ1-2, with D unclear. V gave up 3 bases and J gave up 1 base, with 12 bases separating them. Germline V lookup: CDR1 DFQATT, CDR2 SNEGSKA (reference sequence). This CDR3 has 14 residues. The CDR3 DNA reads as TGCAGTGCTAGTGTCGGGAATAATAACTATGGCTACACCTTC. This translates into CSASVGNNNYGYTF.

The V call is TRBV18, the J call TRBJ1-1; 10 positions match TRBD1. V lost 5 bases and J lost 2; bases outside the gene matches: 5. The germline V gene encodes CDR1 KGHSH and CDR2 LQKENI. This CDR3 contains 15 residues. The DNA of the CDR3 is TGTGCCAGCTCAACGGGACAGGGGCGAAACACTGAAGCTTTCTTT. It yields the protein CASSTGQGRNTEAFF. The full variable domain, its missing parts supplied by reference TRBV18 and TRBJ1-1, is NAGVMQNPRHLVRRRGQEARLRCSPMKGHSHVYWYRQLPEEGLKFMVYLQKENIIDESGMPKERFSAEFPKEGPSILRIQQVVRGDSAAYFCASSTGQGRNTEAFFGQGTRLTVV.

This clone was found a few times. V usage is TRBV7-2 and J usage is TRBJ2-7, with 9 bases that match TRBD2. CDR3 length: 14 amino acids. Germline CDR1 is SGHTA and CDR2 is FQGNSA. Germline trimming cut 5 bases from V and 1 base from J; bases unmatched to any gene: 3. The CDR3 DNA is TGTGCCAGCAGCCCGGGACTAGCTTCCTACGAGCAGTACTTC. Its translation is CASSPGLASYEQYF.

This chain uses TRBV29-1 with TRBJ1-1; D ambiguous. The germline V and J ends were trimmed by 4 bases and 0 bases, with 9 bases remaining between them. Germline lookup yields CDR1 SQVTM and CDR2 ANQGSEA. CDR3 length: 13 amino acids. The CDR3: CSVAVRMNTEAFF. In DNA form, the CDR3 reads TGCAGCGTTGCAGTCAGAATGAACACTGAAGCTTTCTTT.

This chain joins TRBV30 and TRBJ1-1, with D possibly matching TRBD1 (6 bases). The CDR3 totals 17 residues. Trimming took 1 base from V and 3 from J, leaving 21 bases between them. Germline V CDR1 and CDR2: GTSNPN, SVGIG (reference sequence). CDR3 amino acids: CAWSDETYRVEDTEAFF. As DNA, the CDR3 is TGTGCCTGGAGTGATGAAACCTACAGGGTAGAGGACACTGAAGCTTTCTTT.

This clone was counted between two and nine times. The rearrangement joins TRBV3-1 (or the pseudogene TRBV3-2) to TRBJ2-5; the match to TRBD2 covers 7 bases. This CDR3 comprises 15 residues. Germline V gives CDR1 LGHDT, CDR2 YNNKEL (reference sequence). Losses at the gene ends were 1 base for V and 5 bases for J; bases not matched to a gene: 7. CDR3 sequence: CASSQVLTSVETQYF. CDR3 DNA: TGTGCCAGCAGCCAAGTACTCACTAGCGTTGAGACCCAGTACTTC.

The rearrangement joins TRBV18 to TRBJ2-1; 7 nucleotides agree with TRBD1. The CDR3 has 15 amino acids. After removal of 6 bases from V and 5 bases from J, the junction contained 10 bases not matched to a gene. In germline, CDR1 is KGHSH, CDR2 LQKENI. The CDR3 DNA reads TGTGCCAGCTCTCCTTCGAGGACAGGAGACAATGAGCAGTTCTTC. This sequence encodes CASSPSRTGDNEQFF.

The chain employs TRBV5-6 and TRBJ1-3, with 7 bases matching TRBD1. Per the germline V gene, CDR1 is SGHDT and CDR2 is YYEEEE. The CDR3 totals 14 residues. Germline trimming cut 1 base from V and 8 bases from J; bases unmatched to any gene: 6. Here the CDR3 DNA reads TGTGCCAGCAGCTTGAGAGGGGGCGAGGACACCATATATTTT. This gives the protein CASSLRGGEDTIYF.

The chain carries TRBV7-6 and TRBJ1-2; 9 bases are a match to TRBD1. Germline assignment: CDR1 SGHVS and CDR2 FNYEAQ. V trimming: 5 bases; J trimming: 2 bases; junction bases outside the gene matches: 6. The CDR3 has 15 residues. Here the CDR3 DNA reads TGTGCCAGCAGCGCCGCGGGACAGGGAAACTATGGCTACACCTTC. Protein: CASSAAGQGNYGYTF.

The chain employs TRBV10-3 and TRBJ1-2; 8 positions match TRBD1. Germline V gene lookup returns CDR1 ENHRY and CDR2 SYGVKD. V trimming: 9 bases; J trimming: 2 bases; junction bases outside the gene matches: 11. This CDR3 is built from 15 residues. This CDR3 is CAINRPGTGNYGYTF. CDR3 sequence (DNA): TGTGCCATTAATCGACCCGGGACAGGCAACTATGGCTACACCTTC.

The V and J genes are TRBV11-2 and TRBJ2-7, with D tentatively TRBD1 (6 bases). The CDR3 runs 16 residues. CDR1 is SGHAT, CDR2 FQNNGV, per germline. V lost 6 bases and J 6 bases, leaving 24 bases between the germline ends. The CDR3 DNA reads TGTGCCAGCAGTTCGACAATGAACAGGGCCGGTGGCGAGCAGTACTTC. Translating gives CASSSTMNRAGGEQYF.

The chain links TRBV18 to TRBJ1-2, with TRBD1 matching over 11 bases. CDR1 and CDR2 (germline): KGHSH, LQKENI. V gave up 2 bases and J gave up 4 bases; unmatched junction bases: 6. This CDR3 is 16 amino acids long. CDR3 region: CASSPEGQGARYGYTF. The DNA for the CDR3 is TGTGCCAGCTCACCAGAAGGACAGGGGGCTCGCTATGGCTACACCTTC.